This paragraph reports one T cell receptor beta chain. Its cognate antigen is unknown. The assay was immunoSEQ multiplex PCR, and TCRdb's table has in-frame clones only and misses some. The repertoire holds over 15,000 clones, with over 75% as singletons. This sample is drawn from a study of T cell clones after liver transplantation. Study context: Samples came pre-transplant, pre-randomization before withdrawal, and post-randomization after withdrawal ended. General study findings and limits: Donor-reactive sequences fell more than third party-reactive ones, suggesting partial deletion. In most of the 8 subjects, circulating graft-donor-reactive CD4 TCRbeta sequences fell significantly after transplant.

The input for sequencing was CD8+ T cells from blood, taken before liver transplant. The source is a human donor who received a liver transplant.

CDR3 sequence: CASNGPWLSGNTIYF. The CDR3 DNA sequence: TGTGCCAGCAATGGCCCGTGGCTCTCTGGAAACACCATATATTTT. The rearrangement joins TRBV28 to TRBJ1-3; no clear D. V was trimmed by 7 bases and J by 0 bases, leaving 13 bases between them. The CDR3 is made up of 15 amino acids. Germline CDR1 reads MDHEN; CDR2 reads SYDVKM.